Sequencing of this TCR beta chain was carried out in a study of PD-1 blockade in mismatch repair-deficient tumors. Study-wide context: Patients had over ten mismatch repair-deficient cancer types and were previously treated and progressing.

In regard to this clone: Its target is unknown.

Study-level findings and limits: Rapid post-treatment expansion, then contraction, generally preceding radiologic response, marked tumor-resident clones.

The method was immunoSEQ multiplex PCR; TCRdb's version includes in-frame clones alone and lacks a portion of them. In the table there are approximately 130,000 clones, around 83% of which are singletons. Sequencing used peripheral blood, obtained 44 weeks after starting pembrolizumab. This TCR came from an adult with mismatch repair-deficient cancer.

The CDR3 nucleotides are TGCGCCAGCAGCACCGGACAGGGAGTGGAGACCCAGTACTTC. Translated, it gives CASSTGQGVETQYF. This chain joins TRBV5-1 and TRBJ2-5; 8 nucleotides match TRBD1. The CDR3 length is 14 residues. CDR1 SGHRS and CDR2 YFSETQ come from the germline V gene. The junction had 7 bases not matched to a gene; V was cut back by 4 bases and J by 5 bases.